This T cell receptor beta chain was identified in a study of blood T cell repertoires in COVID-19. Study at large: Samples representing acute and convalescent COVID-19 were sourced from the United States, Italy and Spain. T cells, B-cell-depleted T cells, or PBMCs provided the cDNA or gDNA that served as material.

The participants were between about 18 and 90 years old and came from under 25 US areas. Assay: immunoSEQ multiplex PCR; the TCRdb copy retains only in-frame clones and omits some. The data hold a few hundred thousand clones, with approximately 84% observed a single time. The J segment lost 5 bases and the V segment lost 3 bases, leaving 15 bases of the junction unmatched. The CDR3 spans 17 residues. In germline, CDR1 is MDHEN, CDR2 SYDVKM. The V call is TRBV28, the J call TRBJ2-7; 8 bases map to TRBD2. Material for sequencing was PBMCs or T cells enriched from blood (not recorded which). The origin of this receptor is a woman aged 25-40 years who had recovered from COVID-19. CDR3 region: CASSFYRLSGGTDEQYF. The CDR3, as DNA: TGTGCCAGCAGTTTTTATCGGTTGAGCGGGGGAACGGACGAGCAGTACTTC.